The clone carrying this TCR beta chain was observed a few times. Its antigen is still unknown. This sample stems from a study of T-cell memory formation after mild COVID-19. On the study more broadly: Largely donor-specific TCR clusters were found. Overall study findings and caveats: In pre-infection memory, a portion of responding clones appeared, which suggested that cross-reactive memory joined.

Germline V CDR1 and CDR2: LNHDA, SQIVND (reference sequence). The CDR3 covers 14 residues. V lost 4 bases to trimming and J lost 1 base, with 11 bases between them. UMIs and sample barcodes were carried by the TCR alpha and TCR beta cDNA libraries that 5'RACE produced using constant-segment primers. TCRdb analysed the 5' RACE reads with MiXCR anew, one entry per CDR3 protein. The profile shows about 270,000 distinct CDR3 sequences, over 15% of them singletons. V is TRBV19 and J is TRBJ2-7; TRBD1 is a possible D gene (5 bases). The sample taken for sequencing was PBMCs or a T cell subset sorted from them (not recorded which). The clonotype originates from a young man who had mild COVID-19 (a few samples of this study predate the infection). Cell type and time point are not known. DNA for the CDR3: TGTGCCAGTAGTACACAGGACGCTTCCTACGAGCAGTACTTC. Translation gives CASSTQDASYEQYF.